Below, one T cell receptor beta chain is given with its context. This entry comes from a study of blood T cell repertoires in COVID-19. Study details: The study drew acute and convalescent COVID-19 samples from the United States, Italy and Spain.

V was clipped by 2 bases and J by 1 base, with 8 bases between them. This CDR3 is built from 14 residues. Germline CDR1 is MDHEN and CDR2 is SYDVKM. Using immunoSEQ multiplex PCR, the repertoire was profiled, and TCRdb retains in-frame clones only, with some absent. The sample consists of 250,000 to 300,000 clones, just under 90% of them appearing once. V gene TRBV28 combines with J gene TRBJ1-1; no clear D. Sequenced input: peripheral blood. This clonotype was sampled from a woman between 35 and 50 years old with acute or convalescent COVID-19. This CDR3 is CASSLRRENTEAFF. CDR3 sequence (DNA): TGTGCCAGCAGTTTAAGGAGGGAGAACACTGAAGCTTTCTTT.